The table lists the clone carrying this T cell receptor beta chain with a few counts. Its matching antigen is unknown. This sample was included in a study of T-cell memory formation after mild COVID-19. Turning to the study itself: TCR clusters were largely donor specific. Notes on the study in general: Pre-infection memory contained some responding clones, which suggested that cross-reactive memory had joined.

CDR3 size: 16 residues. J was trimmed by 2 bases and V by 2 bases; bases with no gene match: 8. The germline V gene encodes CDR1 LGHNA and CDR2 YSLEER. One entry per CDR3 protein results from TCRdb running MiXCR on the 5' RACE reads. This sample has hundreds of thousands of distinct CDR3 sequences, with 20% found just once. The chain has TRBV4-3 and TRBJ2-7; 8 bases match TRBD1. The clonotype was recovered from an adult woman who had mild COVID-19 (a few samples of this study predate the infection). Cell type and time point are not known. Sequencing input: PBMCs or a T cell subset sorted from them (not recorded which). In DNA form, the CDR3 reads TGCGCCAGCAGCCAATTCCCGACAGGGGCCGCCTACGAGCAGTACTTC. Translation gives CASSQFPTGAAYEQYF.